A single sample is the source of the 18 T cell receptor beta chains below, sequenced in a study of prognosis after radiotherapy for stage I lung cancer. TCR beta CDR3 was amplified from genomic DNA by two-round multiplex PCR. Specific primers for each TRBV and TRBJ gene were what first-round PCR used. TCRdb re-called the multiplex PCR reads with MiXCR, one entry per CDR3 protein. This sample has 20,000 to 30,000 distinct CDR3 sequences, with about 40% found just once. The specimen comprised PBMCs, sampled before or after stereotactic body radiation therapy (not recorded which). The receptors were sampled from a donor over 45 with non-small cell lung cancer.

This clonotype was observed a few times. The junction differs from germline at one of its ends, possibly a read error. CDR3 residues: CAWSIDRIQTNEKLLF. CDR3 nucleotide sequence: TGTGCCTGGAGTATCGACAGGATACAAACTAATGAAAAACTGCTTTTT. V is TRBV30 and J is TRBJ1-4; possible D gene TRBD1, 6 bases. Germline V gene lookup returns CDR1 GTSNPN and CDR2 SVGIG (reference sequence). This CDR3 comprises 16 residues.

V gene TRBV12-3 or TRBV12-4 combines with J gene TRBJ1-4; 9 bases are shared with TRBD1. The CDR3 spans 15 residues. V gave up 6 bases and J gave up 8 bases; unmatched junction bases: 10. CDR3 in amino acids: CASSLQGALGEKLFF. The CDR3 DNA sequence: TGTGCCAGCAGCCTACAGGGGGCGCTTGGAGAAAAACTGTTTTTT.

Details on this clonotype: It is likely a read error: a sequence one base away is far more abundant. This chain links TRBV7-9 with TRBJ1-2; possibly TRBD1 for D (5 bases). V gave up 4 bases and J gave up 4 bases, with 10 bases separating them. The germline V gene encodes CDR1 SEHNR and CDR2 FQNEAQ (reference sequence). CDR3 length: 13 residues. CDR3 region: CASSSGRIYGYTF. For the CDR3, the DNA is TGTGCCAGCAGCTCGGGACGGATCTATGGCTACACCTTC.

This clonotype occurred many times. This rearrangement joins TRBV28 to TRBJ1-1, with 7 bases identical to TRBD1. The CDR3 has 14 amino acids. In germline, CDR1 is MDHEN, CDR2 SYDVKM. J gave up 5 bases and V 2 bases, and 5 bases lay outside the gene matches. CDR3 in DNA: TGTGCCAGCAGTTTAGAGGGGGCGCGGACTGAAGCTTTCTTT. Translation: CASSLEGARTEAFF.

The CDR3 protein is CSARLLAGVNEQFF. The CDR3 nucleotides are TGCAGTGCTAGATTACTAGCGGGAGTCAATGAGCAGTTCTTC. This chain links TRBV20-1 with TRBJ2-1, with TRBD2 matching 11 bases. The CDR3 loop spans 14 amino acids. Germline-derived CDR1 and CDR2 are DFQATT and SNEGSKA (reference sequence). Losses at the gene ends were 2 bases for V and 6 bases for J; bases not matched to a gene: 3.

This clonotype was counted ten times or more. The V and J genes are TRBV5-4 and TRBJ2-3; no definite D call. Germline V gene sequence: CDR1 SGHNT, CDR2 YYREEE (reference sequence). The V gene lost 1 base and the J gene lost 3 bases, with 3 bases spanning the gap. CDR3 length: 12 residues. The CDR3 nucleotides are TGTGCCAGCAGCTTGCTGACAGATACGCAGTATTTT. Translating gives CASSLLTDTQYF.

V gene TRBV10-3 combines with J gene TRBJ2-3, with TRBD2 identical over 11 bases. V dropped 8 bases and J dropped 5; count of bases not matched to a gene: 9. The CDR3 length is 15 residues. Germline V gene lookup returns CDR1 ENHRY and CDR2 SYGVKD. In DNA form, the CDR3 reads TGTGCCATCTGTAGCGGGAGGGCTGTTATAGATACGCAGTATTTT. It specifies CAICSGRAVIDTQYF.

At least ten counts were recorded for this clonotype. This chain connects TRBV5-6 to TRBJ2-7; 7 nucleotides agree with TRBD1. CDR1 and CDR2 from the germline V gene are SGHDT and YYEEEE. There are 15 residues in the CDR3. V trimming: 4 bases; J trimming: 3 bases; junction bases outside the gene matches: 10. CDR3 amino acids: CASSPGTALDYEQYF. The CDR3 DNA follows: TGTGCCAGCAGCCCCGGGACAGCATTAGACTACGAGCAGTACTTC.

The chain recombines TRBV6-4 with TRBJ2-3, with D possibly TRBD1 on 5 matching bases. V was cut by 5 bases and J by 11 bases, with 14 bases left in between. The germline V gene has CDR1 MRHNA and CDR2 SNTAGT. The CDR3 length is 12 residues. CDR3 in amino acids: CASSLWGRRQYF. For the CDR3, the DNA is TGTGCCAGCAGTTTATGGGGCAGACGGCAGTATTTT.

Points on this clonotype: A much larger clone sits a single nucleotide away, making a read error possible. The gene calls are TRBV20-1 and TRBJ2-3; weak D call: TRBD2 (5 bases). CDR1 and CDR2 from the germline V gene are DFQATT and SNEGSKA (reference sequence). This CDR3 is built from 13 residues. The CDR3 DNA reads TGCGGTGCTAGCCGGAGGTGCACAGATACGCAGTATTTT. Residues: CGASRRCTDTQYF.

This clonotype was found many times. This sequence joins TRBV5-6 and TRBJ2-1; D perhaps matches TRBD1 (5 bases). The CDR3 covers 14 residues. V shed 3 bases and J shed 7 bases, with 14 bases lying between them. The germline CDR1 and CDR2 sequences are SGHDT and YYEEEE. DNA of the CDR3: TGTGCCAGCAGCTGGGGCCCTAAACGGAATGAGCAGTTCTTC. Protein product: CASSWGPKRNEQFF.

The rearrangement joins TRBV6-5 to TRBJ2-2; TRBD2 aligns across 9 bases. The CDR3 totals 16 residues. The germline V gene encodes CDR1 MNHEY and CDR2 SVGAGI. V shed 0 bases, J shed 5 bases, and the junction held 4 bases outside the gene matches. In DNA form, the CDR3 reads TGTGCCAGCAGTTACTCAGCGGGAGGTCCGACCGGGGAGCTGTTTTTT. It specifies CASSYSAGGPTGELFF.

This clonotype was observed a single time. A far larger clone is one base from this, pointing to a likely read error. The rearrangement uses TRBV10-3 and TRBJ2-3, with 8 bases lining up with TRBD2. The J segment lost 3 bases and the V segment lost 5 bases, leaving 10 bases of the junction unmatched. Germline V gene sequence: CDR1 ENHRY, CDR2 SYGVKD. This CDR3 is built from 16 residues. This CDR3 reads CAISYPGGSGTDTQYF. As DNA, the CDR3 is TGTGCCATCAGTTACCCGGGAGGGTCAGGGACAGATACGCAGTATTTT.

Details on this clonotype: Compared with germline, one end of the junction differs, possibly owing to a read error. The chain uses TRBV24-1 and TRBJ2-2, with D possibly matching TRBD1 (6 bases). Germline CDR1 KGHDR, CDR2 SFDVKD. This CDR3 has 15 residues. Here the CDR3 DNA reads TGTGTCACCAGCCGGACAGAAGGTGGCACCGGGGAGCTGTTTTTT. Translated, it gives CVTSRTEGGTGELFF.

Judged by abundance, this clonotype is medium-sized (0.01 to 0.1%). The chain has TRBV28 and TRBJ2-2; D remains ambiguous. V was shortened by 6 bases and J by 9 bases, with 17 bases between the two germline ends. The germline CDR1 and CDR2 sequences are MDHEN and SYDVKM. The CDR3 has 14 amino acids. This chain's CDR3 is CASSPRVDTRELFF. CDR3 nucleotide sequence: TGTGCCAGCAGCCCTAGGGTGGATACCCGGGAGCTGTTTTTT.

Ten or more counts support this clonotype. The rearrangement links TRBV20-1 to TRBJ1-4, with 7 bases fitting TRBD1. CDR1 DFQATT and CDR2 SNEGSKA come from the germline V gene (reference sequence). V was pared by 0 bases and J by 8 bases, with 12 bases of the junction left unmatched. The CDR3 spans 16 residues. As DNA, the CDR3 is TGCAGTGCTAGAGAGAGAACAGGGGTGAAGGGGGAAAAACTGTTTTTT. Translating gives CSARERTGVKGEKLFF.

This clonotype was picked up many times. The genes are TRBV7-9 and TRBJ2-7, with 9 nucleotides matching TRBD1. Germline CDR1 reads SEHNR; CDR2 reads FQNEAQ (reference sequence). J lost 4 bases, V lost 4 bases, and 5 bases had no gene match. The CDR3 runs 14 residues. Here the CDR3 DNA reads TGTGCCAGCAGCTCGGGGGACAGGGTTTACGAGCAGTACTTC. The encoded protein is CASSSGDRVYEQYF.

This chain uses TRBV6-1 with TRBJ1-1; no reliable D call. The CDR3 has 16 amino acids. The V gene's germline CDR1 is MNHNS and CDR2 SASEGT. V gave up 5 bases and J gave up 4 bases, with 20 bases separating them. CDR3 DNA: TGTGCCAGCAGTCAACCAGTAGGTTCGGGCTCCACTGAAGCTTTCTTT. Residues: CASSQPVGSGSTEAFF.